These 26 T cell receptor beta chains share one sample of origin, sequenced in a study of cytomegalovirus exposure and HLA in healthy donors. PCR was performed using 60 Vbeta and 13 Jbeta primers. Sequenced by immunoSEQ multiplex PCR; TCRdb stores in-frame clones only, minus some. The sample table sets out approximately 190,000 clones. Sequencing used PBMCs. The origin of the receptors is a man aged 25-45 years in good health and CMV-seronegative.

Written as DNA, the CDR3 is TGTGCCAGTAGCTCGGGGACTAACTATGGCTACACCTTC. Encoded protein: CASSSGTNYGYTF. The chain combines TRBV19 with TRBJ1-2, with no clear D. The V end lost 6 bases, the J end lost 0 bases, and 8 bases lay between the germline ends. Germline CDR1 and CDR2: LNHDA and SQIVND (reference sequence). CDR3 length equals 13 residues.

The chain couples TRBV27 to TRBJ1-4, with D perhaps matching TRBD1 (6 bases). The V gene's germline CDR1 is MNHEY and CDR2 SMNVEV (reference sequence). This CDR3 is built from 19 residues. V shed 4 bases and J shed 5 bases, with 26 bases lying between them. The CDR3 region is CASSSTRQAYHLLNEKLFF. For the CDR3, the DNA is TGTGCCAGCAGTTCGACCCGACAGGCTTATCACCTACTCAATGAAAAACTGTTTTTT.

This chain links TRBV5-5 with TRBJ2-3, with D possibly being TRBD2 (5 bases). V was clipped by 0 bases and J by 5 bases, with 13 bases between them. The V gene's germline CDR1 is SGHKS and CDR2 YYEKEE (reference sequence). This CDR3 has 15 residues. The CDR3 DNA sequence: TGTGCCAGCAGCTTGGTCGGCGGGTTCAAAGATACGCAGTATTTT. It codes for CASSLVGGFKDTQYF. The whole variable domain, filled in from reference TRBV5-5 and TRBJ2-3, reads DAGVTQSPTHLIKTRGQQVTLRCSPISGHKSVSWYQQVLGQGPQFIFQYYEKEERGRGNFPDRFSARQFPNYSSELNVNALLLGDSALYLCASSLVGGFKDTQYFGPGTRLTVL.

The chain is built from TRBV10-3 and TRBJ2-7; 9 bases are shared with TRBD1. The CDR3 length is 13 residues. Germline V gene lookup returns CDR1 ENHRY and CDR2 SYGVKD. V lost 6 bases to trimming and J lost 7 bases; unmatched junction nucleotides: 7. CDR3 DNA: TGTGCCATCAGGGGGACAGGGACCGAAGAGCAGTACTTC. This gives the protein CAIRGTGTEEQYF.

The CDR3 reads CAESPGEGGNEQFF. CDR3 DNA: TGTGCCGAATCCCCGGGGGAGGGAGGAAATGAGCAGTTCTTC. V is TRBV6-1 and J is TRBJ2-1; 7 nucleotides match TRBD2. Looked up from germline, CDR1 is MNHNS and CDR2 is SASEGT. With V trimmed by 11 bases and J by 7 bases, 14 bases remained unmatched. The CDR3 runs 14 residues.

The rearrangement joins TRBV30 to TRBJ1-2; the D is unclear. Between the trimmed V and J ends, which lost 7 bases and 8 bases, there was a span of 8 bases. Germline CDR1 is GTSNPN and CDR2 is SVGIG (reference sequence). This CDR3 spans 9 amino acids. The CDR3: CASSTGYTF. The CDR3 nucleotides read TGTGCCTCCTCCACAGGCTACACCTTC.

The CDR3 region is CASSPPRREGGTGELFF. CDR3 sequence (DNA): TGTGCCAGCTCACCACCGCGGCGGGAGGGCGGCACCGGGGAGCTGTTTTTT. The genes are TRBV18 and TRBJ2-2; 9 positions agree with TRBD2. This CDR3 spans 17 amino acids. Germline lookup yields CDR1 KGHSH and CDR2 LQKENI. The V gene end was trimmed by 0 bases and the J gene end by 4 bases; junction bases not matched to a gene: 6.

This sequence joins TRBV11-2 and TRBJ2-3, with TRBD1 matching 10 bases. V trimming: 8 bases; J trimming: 4 bases; junction bases outside the gene matches: 6. Germline-derived CDR1 and CDR2 are SGHAT and FQNNGV. This CDR3 has 14 residues. CDR3 region: CASRGQGSSDTQYF. Here the CDR3 DNA reads TGTGCCAGCCGGGGACAGGGGAGCTCAGATACGCAGTATTTT.

The CDR3, as DNA: TGCGCCAGCCGGTGGGGCGGGAGAGGGGAAGAGACCCAGTACTTC. Translated: CASRWGGRGEETQYF. This chain connects TRBV5-1 to TRBJ2-5, with 7 positions matching TRBD2. The CDR3 totals 15 residues. Germline V CDR1 and CDR2: SGHRS, YFSETQ. J lost 3 bases, V lost 7 bases, and 12 bases had no gene match.

Details on this clone: This sample also contains other DNA sequences that code for the same CDR3. The chain is built from TRBV28 and TRBJ1-5; TRBD1 matches 8 bases. The germline V gene has CDR1 MDHEN and CDR2 SYDVKM. The CDR3 length is 17 residues. V gave up 6 bases and J gave up 5 bases; unmatched junction bases: 15. The CDR3 DNA is TGTGCCAGCAGGCGGGACAGGTGGGGTGCGGGCTATCAGCCCCAGCATTTT. It codes for CASRRDRWGAGYQPQHF.

The rearrangement joins TRBV6-5 to TRBJ2-5; 9 nucleotides match TRBD1. The CDR3 contains 14 residues. Germline assignment: CDR1 MNHEY and CDR2 SVGAGI. V trimming: 4 bases; J trimming: 5 bases; junction bases outside the gene matches: 5. CDR3 DNA: TGTGCCAGCAGTTGGACAGGGGTACCCGAGACCCAGTACTTC. Translation gives CASSWTGVPETQYF.

The rearrangement uses TRBV9 and TRBJ2-6; 8 bases align to TRBD1. CDR3 size: 16 residues. V was clipped by 4 bases and J by 4 bases; unmatched bases: 7. CDR1 and CDR2 from the germline V gene are SGDLS and YYNGEE. This chain's CDR3 is CASSTDREAGANVLTF. CDR3 sequence (DNA): TGTGCCAGCAGCACGGACAGGGAGGCCGGGGCCAACGTCCTGACTTTC.

As to this clone: An end of the junction differs from the germline gene, which may be a read error. The chain has TRBV6-5 and TRBJ1-1, with unresolved D. This CDR3 is built from 14 residues. Germline CDR1 and CDR2: MNHEY and SVGAGI. The CDR3 is CASNYSNHETEAFF. The DNA for the CDR3 is TGTGCCAGCAATTACTCGAACCACGAGACTGAAGCTTTCTTT.

This chain links TRBV6-5 with TRBJ2-1, with D possibly being TRBD2 (6 bases). V was clipped by 8 bases and J by 9 bases, with 20 bases between them. The CDR3 consists of 14 residues. CDR1 and CDR2 from the germline V gene are MNHEY and SVGAGI. CDR3 DNA: TGTGCCAGCTCGCGGGACTCTGGACGAGTTGAGCAGTTCTTC. Amino acid sequence: CASSRDSGRVEQFF.

The chain joins TRBV19 to TRBJ1-2; possible D gene TRBD1, 6 bases. Germline-derived CDR1 and CDR2 are LNHDA and SQIVND (reference sequence). The V and J ends lost 6 bases and 3 bases respectively, with 17 bases between them. This CDR3 has 15 amino acids. The CDR3 is CASSTRTVAYYGYTF. CDR3 nucleotides: TGTGCCAGTAGCACCCGGACAGTTGCCTACTATGGCTACACCTTC.

The chain recombines TRBV30 with TRBJ1-4, with TRBD1 matching over 9 bases. The germline CDR1 and CDR2 sequences are GTSNPN and SVGIG (reference sequence). The CDR3 is 13 residues long. Trimming cost V 5 bases and J 7 bases; bases outside gene matches: 5. The CDR3: CAWGPGQGEKLFF. Here the CDR3 DNA reads TGTGCCTGGGGGCCGGGACAGGGTGAAAAACTGTTTTTT.

The genes are TRBV7-6 and TRBJ2-4; 7 positions agree with TRBD2. Germline V lookup: CDR1 SGHVS, CDR2 FNYEAQ. This CDR3 spans 16 amino acids. V lost 1 base, J lost 1 base, and 4 bases stayed unmatched. DNA of the CDR3: TGTGCCAGCAGCTTAGAAATAGCGGGCGCCAAAAACATTCAGTACTTC. Translation gives CASSLEIAGAKNIQYF.

The gene calls are TRBV7-9 and TRBJ1-1, with 7 bases that match TRBD1. With 5 bases clipped from V and 3 bases from J, the junction kept 9 bases outside the gene matches. This CDR3 comprises 15 residues. CDR1 and CDR2 (germline): SEHNR, FQNEAQ (reference sequence). The CDR3 DNA reads TGTGCCAGCAGCCCTCCCAGGGGGACGGACACTGAAGCTTTCTTT. Translation: CASSPPRGTDTEAFF.

This rearrangement joins TRBV10-1 to TRBJ1-6; maybe TRBD1 (5 bases). The CDR3 loop spans 13 amino acids. The V gene lost 3 bases and the J gene lost 10 bases, with 10 bases spanning the gap. CDR1 WNHNN and CDR2 SYGVQD come from the germline V gene (reference sequence). As DNA, the CDR3 is TGCGCCAGCAGTGATGACAGTCGGTCACCCCTCCACTTT. This translates into CASSDDSRSPLHF.

The chain carries TRBV7-2 and TRBJ1-1; unclear D gene. Germline CDR1 is SGHTA and CDR2 is FQGNSA. The CDR3 covers 13 residues. Trimming removed 1 base at V and 3 bases at J, with 6 bases between. The CDR3 sequence is CASSLVEDTEAFF. Here the CDR3 DNA reads TGTGCCAGCAGCTTAGTGGAGGACACTGAAGCTTTCTTT.

The genes are TRBV6-1 and TRBJ2-7, with D possibly TRBD2 on 8 matching bases. This CDR3 region has 15 residues. V shed 7 bases and J shed 5 bases, with 21 bases lying between them. Germline loops: CDR1 MNHNS, CDR2 SASEGT. CDR3 loop: CASNYPGLGGHEQYF. As DNA, the CDR3 is TGTGCCAGCAACTACCCGGGACTAGGGGGCCACGAGCAGTACTTC.

V usage is TRBV28 and J usage is TRBJ1-5; the match to TRBD1 covers 9 bases. V dropped 6 bases and J dropped 5; count of bases not matched to a gene: 17. There are 18 residues in the CDR3. CDR1 and CDR2 from the germline V gene are MDHEN and SYDVKM. CDR3 DNA: TGTGCCAGCAGGAACCTGCCGGGACAGGGATCATCAGATCAGCCCCAGCATTTT. It codes for CASRNLPGQGSSDQPQHF.

The CDR3 loop is CASQPWTEEKLFF. The CDR3 DNA reads TGTGCCTCCCAGCCCTGGACAGAGGAAAAACTGTTTTTT. The J gene is TRBJ1-4, the V gene TRBV19; the D gene is possibly TRBD1 (6 bases). Between the trimmed V and J ends, which lost 11 bases and 8 bases, there was a span of 18 bases. The germline V gene has CDR1 LNHDA and CDR2 SQIVND (reference sequence). CDR3 size: 13 residues.

V is TRBV6-5 and J is TRBJ2-7, with TRBD1 matching over 10 bases. The CDR3 length is 15 residues. The ends lost 2 bases at V and 1 base at J; junction bases unmatched: 2. CDR1 is MNHEY and CDR2 is SVGAGI in the germline V gene. The CDR3 is CASSYDRGQSYEQYF. In nucleotides, the CDR3 is TGTGCCAGCAGTTACGACAGGGGGCAGTCCTACGAGCAGTACTTC.

The rearrangement links TRBV27 to TRBJ2-7; D ambiguous. V was pared by 1 base and J by 3 bases, with 13 bases between. Per germline, CDR1 MNHEY and CDR2 SMNVEV (reference sequence). The CDR3 has 15 residues. CDR3 amino acids: CASSLWAELNYEQYF. Written as DNA, the CDR3 is TGTGCCAGCAGTTTATGGGCAGAGCTCAACTACGAGCAGTACTTC.

The chain has TRBV5-5 and TRBJ1-5, with 7 bases identical to TRBD1. There are 15 residues in the CDR3. J lost 7 bases, V lost 4 bases, and 11 bases had no gene match. Germline V gene sequence: CDR1 SGHKS, CDR2 YYEKEE (reference sequence). Here the CDR3 DNA reads TGTGCCAGCAGCCCGGCGGAGGGGGCTCGACAGCCCCAGCATTTT. This sequence encodes CASSPAEGARQPQHF.